This entry describes one T cell receptor (beta chain). The record originates from a study of blood T cell repertoires in COVID-19. Turning to the study itself: The United States, Italy and Spain provided the acute and convalescent COVID-19 samples.

The CDR3 is 17 residues long. From germline, CDR1 is SEHNR and CDR2 FQNEAQ (reference sequence). Germline trimming cut 5 bases from V and 3 bases from J; bases unmatched to any gene: 10. Some clones are missing from TCRdb's copy, which holds only in-frame ones; the method was immunoSEQ multiplex PCR. The sample shows some 200,000 clones, just over 85% of them seen only once. The clonotype comes from a man of 80 years or more with acute or convalescent COVID-19. The chain has TRBV7-9 and TRBJ2-3; 11 positions match TRBD2. Sequencing was carried out using peripheral blood. This CDR3 is CASSPAFLAGGTDTQYF. CDR3 bases: TGTGCCAGCAGCCCAGCCTTCCTAGCGGGAGGAACAGATACGCAGTATTTT.